These T cell receptor beta chains were read from a single sample in a study of blood T cell repertoires in COVID-19. The repertoire was sequenced with immunoSEQ multiplex PCR; TCRdb's copy has only in-frame clones and lacks some. Of hundreds of thousands of clones in the sample, around 87% are singletons; the top ten hold 6.2%. The material sequenced was peripheral blood. The receptors shown here come from a man aged 55 to 70 who had recovered from COVID-19. Both conserved end residues are part of each CDR3. The order of the fields is CDR3 protein, CDR3 DNA, J gene, D gene, clone size, V gene. The D gene is left open where the match is weak. The size field is filled for only some rows; it gives once, few, many or a size class.

CASSSLADNEQFF TGTGCCAGCAGTTCGCTAGCGGACAATGAGCAGTTCTTC TRBJ2-1 TRBD2 NA TRBV12-3/TRBV12-4
CASSWTTGPHSYNSPLHF TGCGCCAGCAGCTGGACGACAGGGCCCCACTCCTATAATTCACCCCTCCACTTT TRBJ1-6 TRBD1 few TRBV4-1
CASSPPGTGEAFF TGTGCCAGCTCACCCCCCGGGACAGGGGAAGCTTTCTTT TRBJ1-1 TRBD1 few TRBV18
CASSYGQFVQPQHF TGTGCCAGCAGTTACGGGCAATTTGTTCAGCCCCAGCATTTT TRBJ1-5 NA NA TRBV6-5
CASSLAGARETQYF TGTGCCAGCAGTTTAGCGGGGGCGCGGGAGACCCAGTACTTC TRBJ2-5 TRBD2 NA TRBV6-5
CASSLVSGGRQPQHF TGTGCCAGCAGTTTAGTATCAGGGGGGCGTCAGCCCCAGCATTTT TRBJ1-5 TRBD1 NA TRBV28
CASRTSRDEQFF TGCGCCAGCCGAACTAGCAGGGATGAGCAGTTCTTC TRBJ2-1 NA NA TRBV10-2
CSVEKGTDGYTF TGCAGCGTGGAAAAGGGGACAGATGGCTACACCTTC TRBJ1-2 TRBD1 few TRBV29-1
CASSFAGSSYNEQFF TGTGCCAGCAGCTTTGCTGGCAGCTCCTACAATGAGCAGTTCTTC TRBJ2-1 NA NA TRBV7-9
CATSDSTGVGYEQYF TGTGCCACCAGTGATTCCACAGGGGTGGGGTACGAGCAGTACTTC TRBJ2-7 TRBD1 NA TRBV24-1
CASSRTSGSTDTQYF TGTGCCAGCTCACGGACTAGCGGGAGCACAGATACGCAGTATTTT TRBJ2-3 TRBD2 NA TRBV18
CAWGLDRHEQFF TGTGCCTGGGGATTAGACAGGCATGAGCAGTTCTTC TRBJ2-1 NA NA TRBV30
CASSLTSARTTGELFF TGTGCCAGCAGCTTGACTAGCGCACGAACGACCGGGGAGCTGTTTTTT TRBJ2-2 TRBD2 NA TRBV7-6
CASSNRNTGELFF TGTGCCAGCAGTAACAGGAACACCGGGGAGCTGTTTTTT TRBJ2-2 NA once TRBV12-3/TRBV12-4
CALQPARGGGDTQYF TGTGCCCTTCAACCTGCGCGGGGGGGCGGTGATACGCAGTATTTT TRBJ2-3 TRBD2 few TRBV30
CATRTAYGETQYF TGTGCCACCCGGACAGCTTACGGGGAGACCCAGTACTTC TRBJ2-5 NA NA TRBV24-1
CASREAGQGFTDTQYF TGTGCCAGCAGAGAGGCAGGGCAGGGGTTTACAGATACGCAGTATTTT TRBJ2-3 NA NA TRBV11-2
CASSPGAGNQPQHF TGTGCCAGCAGCCCAGGGGCAGGGAACCAGCCCCAGCATTTT TRBJ1-5 NA NA TRBV7-2
CASSPRLGTGYTF TGTGCCAGCAGTCCCCGACTCGGTACTGGCTACACCTTC TRBJ1-2 NA NA TRBV25-1
CASSLLRGTEAFF TGTGCCAGTAGTTTACTCAGGGGTACTGAAGCTTTCTTT TRBJ1-1 NA NA TRBV19
CASTPPGQRNEQFF TGTGCCAGTACCCCTCCGGGACAAAGAAATGAGCAGTTCTTC TRBJ2-1 NA once TRBV19
CASSPRRTGYGFF TGTGCCAGCAGCCCCCGGAGGACAGGGTACGGTTTCTTT TRBJ1-1 TRBD1 NA TRBV7-8
CASSKAVGTVNTEAFF TGTGCCAGCAGCAAAGCAGTAGGAACAGTTAACACTGAAGCTTTCTTT TRBJ1-1 NA NA TRBV21-1
CASSLRDFTEAFF TGTGCCAGCAGTTTGAGGGATTTCACTGAAGCTTTCTTT TRBJ1-1 NA NA TRBV12-3/TRBV12-4
CASSPGQGTTEAFF TGTGCCAGCAGCCCCGGACAGGGGACGACTGAAGCTTTCTTT TRBJ1-1 TRBD1 NA TRBV5-8
CAISVLAGGPGTDTQYF TGTGCCATCAGTGTCCTAGCGGGAGGGCCCGGCACAGATACGCAGTATTTT TRBJ2-3 TRBD2 NA TRBV10-3
CASSVGDWVEYEQYF TGTGCCAGCAGCGTAGGGGACTGGGTGGAGTACGAGCAGTACTTC TRBJ2-7 NA NA TRBV9
CASSLLGQGEKLFF TGTGCCAGCAGCCTGTTGGGGCAGGGGGAAAAACTGTTTTTT TRBJ1-4 NA NA TRBV7-2
CAWSPDRDQPQHF TGTGCCTGGAGTCCTGACAGAGATCAGCCCCAGCATTTT TRBJ1-5 NA once TRBV30
CASRSGQGTNEKLFF TGTGCCAGCAGAAGCGGACAGGGCACTAATGAAAAACTGTTTTTT TRBJ1-4 TRBD1 NA TRBV28
CASSSTGAAYNSPLHF TGTGCCAGCAGTTCAACAGGGGCTGCCTATAATTCACCCCTCCACTTT TRBJ1-6 TRBD1 few TRBV27
CASSERVYSYNEQFF TGTGCCAGCAGCGAGCGGGTTTATTCCTACAATGAGCAGTTCTTC TRBJ2-1 NA NA TRBV9
CASSYGGTGVNIQYF TGTGCCAGCAGTTACGGGGGGACCGGGGTAAACATTCAGTACTTC TRBJ2-4 NA NA TRBV6-5
CASSSWGTGAYGYTF TGTGCCAGCAGTTCTTGGGGGACAGGGGCTTATGGCTACACCTTC TRBJ1-2 TRBD1 NA TRBV6-5
CASSSGGGLSYEQYF TGTGCCAGCAGCTCTGGAGGGGGCCTCTCCTACGAGCAGTACTTC TRBJ2-7 NA NA TRBV5-4
CASSPTGAYGYTF TGTGCCAGCAGCCCGACAGGGGCCTATGGCTACACCTTC TRBJ1-2 TRBD1 few TRBV11-2
CASSLASLGRIYEQYF TGTGCCAGCAGCTTGGCGTCTCTGGGGCGGATATACGAGCAGTACTTC TRBJ2-7 NA NA TRBV5-5
CASSLAQLAGRNEQFF TGTGCCAGCAGCTTGGCCCAGCTAGCGGGGCGGAATGAGCAGTTCTTC TRBJ2-1 TRBD2 NA TRBV5-4
CASSRGNAGGPGEQFF TGTGCCAGTAGCAGGGGCAATGCGGGGGGGCCGGGTGAGCAGTTCTTC TRBJ2-1 TRBD2 NA TRBV19
CASSDSGREGFNYGYTF TGTGCCAGCAGCGACAGCGGACGCGAAGGGTTTAACTATGGCTACACCTTC TRBJ1-2 NA NA TRBV9
CASSPSGTTQETQYF TGTGCCAGCAGTCCCTCCGGGACTACCCAAGAGACCCAGTACTTC TRBJ2-5 TRBD2 NA TRBV27
CAWNRDRASSYGYTF TGTGCCTGGAACCGGGACAGGGCATCCTCGTATGGCTACACCTTC TRBJ1-2 TRBD1 NA TRBV30
CASSLAGIYEQYF TGTGCCAGCAGCTTAGCCGGGATCTACGAGCAGTACTTC TRBJ2-7 NA NA TRBV7-8
CASSLGRRQGPSQHF TGTGCCAGCAGCTTAGGGCGCCGACAGGGTCCTTCCCAGCATTTT TRBJ1-5 TRBD1 NA TRBV7-8
CAWRPGQGLGKAFF TGTGCCTGGAGGCCGGGACAGGGATTGGGAAAAGCTTTCTTT TRBJ1-1 TRBD1 NA TRBV30
CASSSGEGDMNTEAFF TGTGCCAGCAGCTCAGGGGAGGGGGACATGAACACTGAAGCTTTCTTT TRBJ1-1 NA NA TRBV5-4
CASSINGQGYEQYF TGTGCCAGTAGTATTAACGGACAGGGCTACGAGCAGTACTTC TRBJ2-7 TRBD1 NA TRBV19
CASRKDTPNTGELFF TGTGCCAGCAGAAAGGACACTCCGAACACCGGGGAGCTGTTTTTT TRBJ2-2 NA NA TRBV9
CASSPLSEQYF TGTGCCAGCTCTCCCCTCTCCGAGCAGTACTTC TRBJ2-7 NA NA TRBV7-9
CASRGQGGQPQHF TGTGCCAGCAGGGGACAGGGGGGTCAGCCCCAGCATTTT TRBJ1-5 TRBD1 many TRBV28
CASSQVGTGLQEANVLTF TGTGCCAGCAGCCAAGTCGGGACGGGACTGCAGGAGGCCAACGTCCTGACTTTC TRBJ2-6 NA NA TRBV14
CASNQFRNTEAFF TGTGCCAGTAATCAGTTCCGGAACACTGAAGCTTTCTTT TRBJ1-1 NA NA TRBV19
CASSLSRGPTGELFF TGTGCCAGTAGCCTATCCAGGGGTCCTACCGGGGAGCTGTTTTTT TRBJ2-2 NA NA TRBV19
CASSFRGKNTEAFF TGTGCCAGCAGCTTCAGGGGGAAGAACACTGAAGCTTTCTTT TRBJ1-1 TRBD1 NA TRBV11-3